This TCR beta chain was recorded in a study of T cells after yellow fever vaccination. Trimming removed 4 bases from V and 4 bases from J; junction bases left unmatched: 16. This CDR3 has 19 residues. CDR1 GTSNPN and CDR2 SVGIG come from the germline V gene (reference sequence). TCRdb re-called the 5' RACE reads with MiXCR, one entry per CDR3 protein. The table includes hundreds of thousands of distinct CDR3 sequences, approximately 13% detected once. The specimen was PBMCs, collected on the day of the yellow fever booster vaccination. This clonotype was sampled from a man aged 25 to 40 who received the YFV17D yellow fever vaccine. The V call is TRBV30, the J call TRBJ2-1; 13 bases are a match to TRBD2. The CDR3 DNA follows: TGTGCCTGGAACCCCAGGGGAGGACTAGCGGGAGCTTCTTACAATGAGCAGTTCTTC. This encodes CAWNPRGGLAGASYNEQFF.